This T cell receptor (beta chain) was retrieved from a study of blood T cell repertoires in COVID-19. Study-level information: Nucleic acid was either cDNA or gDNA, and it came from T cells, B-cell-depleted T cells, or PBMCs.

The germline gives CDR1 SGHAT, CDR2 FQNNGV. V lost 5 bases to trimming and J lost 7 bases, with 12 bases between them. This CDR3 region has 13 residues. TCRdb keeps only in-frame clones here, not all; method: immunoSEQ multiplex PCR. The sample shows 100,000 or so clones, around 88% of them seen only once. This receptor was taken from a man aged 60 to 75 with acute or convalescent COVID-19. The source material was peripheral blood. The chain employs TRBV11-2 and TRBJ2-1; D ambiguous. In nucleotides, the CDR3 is TGTGCCAGCAGCCGAGAGGCGGTAAATGAGCAGTTCTTC. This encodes CASSREAVNEQFF.